This T cell receptor beta chain was identified in a study of OX40 agonist ivuxolimab in advanced cancers. Context from the whole study: Ivuxolimab, which targeted the costimulatory receptor OX40 (CD134), was an agonistic, fully human IgG2 monoclonal antibody. The paper covers the monotherapy dose-escalation part of the phase I ivuxolimab trial, which included N ≈ 57 patients. Partial responses occurred in three dose-escalation patients: two with cutaneous melanoma and one with hepatocellular carcinoma. Among the approximately 54 dose-escalation patients, some 20 had hepatocellular carcinoma, approximately 15 melanoma, 9 renal cell carcinoma and 9 head and neck cancer. The purpose of peripheral TCRbeta sequencing was to test whether ivuxolimab changed TCR sequence diversity and led to clonal T-cell expansion. A male proportion of 70% to 90% and a mean age of approximately 60 years, ranging from about 20 to 80, were recorded for the dose-escalation cohort. Intravenous ivuxolimab was administered to patients every 2 weeks at six dose levels: 0.01, 0.1, 0.3, 1.5, 3 and 10 mg/kg. Prior anti-PD-1, anti-PD-L1 or anti-CTLA-4 therapy was permitted, and checkpoint inhibitors had been received by roughly 40% of dose-escalation patients.

Genomic DNA was isolated from the sorted cells so that the TCRbeta CDR3 region could be sequenced. TCRbeta CDR3 regions were sequenced using the immunoSEQ Assay. The table comes from immuneACCESS by way of TCRdb, which keeps in-frame sequences with V and J called. Part of the clones is missing from these tables; in studies checked, under half for an unresolved V gene and the rest for unknown reasons. This sample has roughly 80,000 clones in its table, and around 80% of those were observed once. Roughly 1.9% of the sample is in the top ten clones. CDR1 and CDR2 (MGHRA, YSYEKL) derive from the germline V gene. Trimming at the junction amounts to 2 bases on V and 5 bases on J, and the germline ends lie 21 bases apart. From cysteine to phenylalanine, the CDR3 is 18 amino acids long. Solely the CDR3 DNA is kept, with 54 bases framed from the first base. Patients with autoimmune disease history or receiving systemic immunosuppression were excluded from the trial. Peripheral blood for TCR sequencing was collected from all dose cohorts at baseline, on cycle 4 day 1, and on cycle 7 day 1. The samples were drawn from a first-in-human, open-label, multicenter phase I dose-escalation trial of ivuxolimab. Adults with locally advanced or metastatic melanoma, renal cell, hepatocellular, or head and neck squamous cell carcinoma were enrolled in the trial. CD4+ and CD8+ T cells were sorted separately from peripheral blood before TCR sequencing.

Overall results and qualifications from the work: After ivuxolimab, CD8+ T cells had more expanded clones than CD4+ T cells on average. Low levels of normalized T-cell clonal expansion were also seen in some nonresponding patients. At doses from 0.1 to 3.0 mg/kg, clonal expansion was seen in both CD4+ and CD8+ blood T cells between baseline and week 6. Which antigens the clonally expanded peripheral T cells were specific for was not determined. In the 0.1-3.0 mg/kg groups, partial responders were among the patients with the lowest normalized peripheral clonal expansion, particularly in CD8+ T cells.

In its sample, this clone was seen a few times. What antigen it recognizes has not been identified. Per-base qualities were not stored, and no clone one base away is much larger. The chain is assembled from TRBV4-1 and TRBJ1-4, with TRBD1 perhaps the D gene, on 6 matching bases. This clonotype was sampled from an adult with an advanced solid tumor such as melanoma, head and neck, liver or kidney cancer. The sequencing used CD4+ or CD8+ T cells sorted from blood, collected in a trial of the OX40 agonist ivuxolimab. In nucleotides, the sequence is TGCGCCAGCAGCCAAAGGATCAATTCGGGGGGGCCCAATGAAAAACTGTTTTTT. Translated, this is CASSQRINSGGPNEKLFF.